The 26 T cell receptor beta chains below all came from one sample that was sequenced in a study of PD-1 blockade in classical Hodgkin lymphoma. The method was immunoSEQ multiplex PCR; TCRdb's version includes in-frame clones alone and lacks a portion of them. The sample has 70,000 or so clones; nearly 95% are singletons. As for time point: newly diagnosed, previously untreated cHL patient sample. Sequenced sample: peripheral blood mononuclear cells (PBMCs). These receptors originate from a human donor with classical Hodgkin lymphoma.

The chain employs TRBV30 and TRBJ1-2, with unresolved D. The V end was cut by 0 bases, the J end by 0 bases, with 8 bases between. Germline V gives CDR1 GTSNPN, CDR2 SVGIG (reference sequence). The length of the CDR3 is 14 residues. CDR3 nucleotides: TGTGCCTGGAGTGTACTGGGAACTAACTATGGCTACACCTTC. It yields the protein CAWSVLGTNYGYTF.

This clone has only one observation. The CDR3 nucleotides read TGTGCCAGCAGAACAGGGGGCGGATACGAGCAGTACTTC. The encoded protein is CASRTGGGYEQYF. This chain links TRBV6-5 with TRBJ2-7, with 9 bases fitting TRBD1. Per the germline V gene, CDR1 is MNHEY and CDR2 is SVGAGI. The CDR3 loop spans 13 amino acids. After removal of 6 bases from V and 4 bases from J, the junction contained 4 bases not matched to a gene.

The chain has TRBV6-6 and TRBJ1-5, with 7 nucleotides matching TRBD1. The ends lost 6 bases at V and 4 bases at J; junction bases unmatched: 12. Germline CDR1 is MNHNY and CDR2 is SVGAGI (reference sequence). This CDR3 contains 16 residues. Here the CDR3 reads CASSSPGGRSNQPQHF. The CDR3, as DNA: TGTGCCAGCAGCTCCCCAGGGGGTCGTTCGAATCAGCCCCAGCATTTT.

The rearrangement links TRBV5-4 to TRBJ1-2; D is uncertain. Trimming shortened V by 4 bases and J by 4 bases, and 14 bases separated the two germline ends. CDR3 length equals 14 residues. Germline CDR1 SGHNT, CDR2 YYREEE (reference sequence). CDR3 sequence: CASSLGGRSYGYTF. Here the CDR3 DNA reads TGTGCCAGCAGCCTCGGCGGACGGAGCTATGGCTACACCTTC.

This clone was observed a few times. This chain connects TRBV29-1 to TRBJ2-5; 8 nucleotides agree with TRBD1. Germline V lookup: CDR1 SQVTM, CDR2 ANQGSEA. J was trimmed by 6 bases and V by 6 bases; bases with no gene match: 9. The CDR3 is 13 amino acids. This CDR3 is CSVSRTGTKTQYF. Here the CDR3 DNA reads TGCAGCGTCAGTCGGACAGGGACGAAGACCCAGTACTTC.

V gene TRBV7-2 combines with J gene TRBJ2-5; TRBD2 matches at 9 bases. There are 15 residues in the CDR3. The junction had 5 bases not matched to a gene; V was cut back by 1 base and J by 5 bases. Germline loops: CDR1 SGHTA, CDR2 FQGNSA. CDR3 amino acids: CASSLEAGGQETQYF. The CDR3 nucleotides are TGTGCCAGCAGCTTAGAAGCGGGAGGACAGGAGACCCAGTACTTC.

This chain links TRBV4-3 with TRBJ1-2, with 10 bases aligning to TRBD1. Trimming cost V 1 base and J 0 bases; bases outside gene matches: 14. Germline lookup yields CDR1 LGHNA and CDR2 YSLEER. The CDR3 has 20 residues. CDR3 nucleotides: TGCGCCAGCAGCCAAGTTTTTCGGGACAGGGGAAAGGGAACTAACTATGGCTACACCTTC. This sequence encodes CASSQVFRDRGKGTNYGYTF.

The V gene is TRBV19, the J gene TRBJ2-7, with a tentative D call TRBD1 (6 bases). The V gene's germline CDR1 is LNHDA and CDR2 SQIVND (reference sequence). CDR3 length: 12 amino acids. V was shortened by 5 bases and J by 4 bases, with 9 bases between the two germline ends. The CDR3 region is CASSHQGYEQYF. As DNA, the CDR3 is TGTGCCAGTAGTCATCAGGGGTACGAGCAGTACTTC.

The chain employs TRBV28 and TRBJ1-2; D remains unclear. Germline-derived CDR1 and CDR2 are MDHEN and SYDVKM. The CDR3 contains 11 residues. V lost 5 bases, J lost 2 bases, and 3 bases lay in between. Here the CDR3 reads CASSHNYGYTF. The DNA for the CDR3 is TGTGCCAGCAGTCACAACTATGGCTACACCTTC.

This chain joins TRBV5-5 and TRBJ2-1; D could derive from TRBD1 or TRBD2 (5 bases each). The ends were cut back, 5 bases at V and 7 bases at J, with 22 bases in the middle. The CDR3 is 16 amino acids. Germline loops: CDR1 SGHKS, CDR2 YYEKEE (reference sequence). In DNA, the CDR3 is TGTGCCAGCAGACCCGAAGGGACCGATCCCTGGAATGAGCAGTTCTTC. Residues: CASRPEGTDPWNEQFF. The complete variable domain, with remaining parts taken from reference TRBV5-5 and TRBJ2-1, reads DAGVTQSPTHLIKTRGQQVTLRCSPISGHKSVSWYQQVLGQGPQFIFQYYEKEERGRGNFPDRFSARQFPNYSSELNVNALLLGDSALYLCASRPEGTDPWNEQFFGPGTRLTVL.

The rearrangement uses TRBV5-1 and TRBJ2-2, with a weak D call TRBD2 (6 bases). V gave up 4 bases and J gave up 3 bases, with 13 bases separating them. The CDR3 runs to 15 residues. Germline V gene lookup returns CDR1 SGHRS and CDR2 YFSETQ. The CDR3 DNA reads as TGCGCCAGCAGCGCCGGACTACCACACACCGGGGAGCTGTTTTTT. Translated: CASSAGLPHTGELFF.

The rearrangement joins TRBV4-3 to TRBJ1-2; possible D gene TRBD1, 5 bases. V lost 0 bases, J lost 3 bases, and 8 bases lay in between. The CDR3 length is 14 residues. Germline values: CDR1 LGHNA, CDR2 YSLEER. In DNA, the CDR3 is TGCGCCAGCAGCCAAGACCAGGGATACTATGGCTACACCTTC. It specifies CASSQDQGYYGYTF.

The chain links TRBV6-1 to TRBJ2-1, with 15 positions matching TRBD2. Germline trimming cut 1 base from V and 8 bases from J; bases unmatched to any gene: 9. From germline, CDR1 is MNHNS and CDR2 SASEGT. This CDR3 contains 18 residues. CDR3 residues: CASSEELGLAGGGDEQFF. CDR3 DNA sequence: TGTGCCAGCAGTGAAGAACTGGGACTAGCGGGGGGCGGGGATGAGCAGTTCTTC.

V usage is TRBV25-1 and J usage is TRBJ2-1; 11 bases align to TRBD2. Germline V gene data show CDR1 as MGHDK and CDR2 as SYGVNS. The CDR3 sequence is 13 residues long. V dropped 7 bases and J dropped 9; count of bases not matched to a gene: 5. CDR3: CASTPTSGTEQFF. CDR3 DNA sequence: TGTGCCAGCACCCCGACTAGCGGGACTGAGCAGTTCTTC. The variable domain in full, completed from reference TRBV25-1 and TRBJ2-1, reads EADIYQTPRYLVIGTGKKITLECSQTMGHDKMYWYQQDPGMELHLIHYSYGVNSTEKGDLSSESTVSRIRTEHFPLTLESARPSHTSQYLCASTPTSGTEQFFGPGTRLTVL.

The V call is TRBV5-6, the J call TRBJ2-5, with TRBD2 matching 7 bases. CDR3 size: 14 residues. Germline V gene data show CDR1 as SGHDT and CDR2 as YYEEEE. The trim removed 0 bases at V and 4 bases at J, leaving 3 bases unmatched. The CDR3 DNA reads as TGTGCCAGCAGCTTGGGAGCGGGGTCAGAGACCCAGTACTTC. Translation gives CASSLGAGSETQYF. The whole variable domain, remainder taken from reference TRBV5-6 and TRBJ2-5, is DAGVTQSPTHLIKTRGQQVTLRCSPKSGHDTVSWYQQALGQGPQFIFQYYEEEERQRGNFPDRFSGHQFPNYSSELNVNALLLGDSALYLCASSLGAGSETQYFGPGTRLLVL.

A single count supports this clone. The chain recombines TRBV6-5 with TRBJ2-2, with D perhaps assigned TRBD1 or TRBD2 (5 bases each). Deletions cut 5 bases from V and 4 bases from J, with 8 bases between. Germline V gene sequence: CDR1 MNHEY, CDR2 SVGAGI. CDR3 length: 13 amino acids. The CDR3 spells CASSIGTTGELFF. The CDR3 nucleotides read TGTGCCAGCAGTATCGGGACCACCGGGGAGCTGTTTTTT.

J is TRBJ1-1 and V is TRBV20-1, with D unclear. Germline V lookup: CDR1 DFQATT, CDR2 SNEGSKA (reference sequence). There are 11 residues in the CDR3. V lost 7 bases and J lost 5, with 11 bases in between. CDR3 bases: TGCAGTGTAACTCCGGGAACTGAAGCTTTCTTT. Translated, it gives CSVTPGTEAFF.

The chain has TRBV2 and TRBJ1-2; no clear D gene. Germline CDR1 and CDR2: SNHLY and FYNNEI. CDR3 length equals 14 residues. V dropped 4 bases and J dropped 3 bases, with 12 bases sitting between them. CDR3 coding DNA: TGTGCCAGCAGTGGGGGTGTTATGGACTATGGCTACACCTTC. Amino acids: CASSGGVMDYGYTF.

This clone was picked up one time. For the CDR3, the DNA is TGTGCCAGCAGCTTAGCGTCGTTTGGAACTGGGGCCAACGTCCTGACTTTC. Residues: CASSLASFGTGANVLTF. V is TRBV7-9 and J is TRBJ2-6; no reliable D call. CDR3 length: 17 amino acids. The germline V gene encodes CDR1 SEHNR and CDR2 FQNEAQ (reference sequence). With 0 bases removed from V and 2 bases from J, the gap between germline ends came to 11 bases.

V and J are TRBV19 and TRBJ2-6; D call uncertain. CDR1 LNHDA and CDR2 SQIVND come from the germline V gene (reference sequence). V was cut by 8 bases and J by 4 bases, with 0 bases left in between. CDR3 length: 10 residues. For the CDR3, the DNA is TGTGCCAGTGGGGCCAACGTCCTGACTTTC. It specifies CASGANVLTF.

The chain links TRBV28 to TRBJ2-2; 12 bases agree with TRBD1. V trimming: 5 bases; J trimming: 6 bases; junction bases outside the gene matches: 4. The CDR3 totals 15 residues. Germline-derived CDR1 and CDR2 are MDHEN and SYDVKM. The CDR3 bases are TGTGCCAGCAGTGCGGGACAGGGGGCTTCCGGGGAGCTGTTTTTT. Its translation is CASSAGQGASGELFF.

The chain has TRBV9 and TRBJ2-3; D ambiguous. The germline CDR1 and CDR2 sequences are SGDLS and YYNGEE. Trimming cost V 9 bases and J 2 bases, with 10 bases left between them. CDR3 length equals 12 residues. The CDR3 here is CATCPTTDTQYF. The CDR3 DNA reads TGTGCCACCTGTCCCACCACAGATACGCAGTATTTT.

The chain carries TRBV9 and TRBJ2-1; D gene unclear. CDR3 size: 15 residues. Per the germline V gene, CDR1 is SGDLS and CDR2 is YYNGEE. V lost 0 bases, J lost 3 bases, and 10 bases lay in between. This CDR3 is CASSVAARGYNEQFF. DNA of the CDR3: TGTGCCAGCAGCGTAGCTGCTAGAGGCTACAATGAGCAGTTCTTC.

The gene calls are TRBV27 and TRBJ1-4; 7 bases align to TRBD1. The CDR3 sequence is 17 residues long. V lost 6 bases, J lost 0 bases, and 10 bases stayed unmatched. Germline values: CDR1 MNHEY, CDR2 SMNVEV (reference sequence). The CDR3 loop is CASSRTGQMTTNEKLFF. Written as DNA, the CDR3 is TGTGCCAGCAGCCGTACGGGACAGATGACAACTAATGAAAAACTGTTTTTT.

The chain uses TRBV5-4 and TRBJ2-1, with TRBD2 matching over 7 bases. V was clipped by 4 bases and J by 1 base; unmatched bases: 5. The germline V gene has CDR1 SGHNT and CDR2 YYREEE (reference sequence). This CDR3 is built from 15 residues. This chain's CDR3 is CASSRLGGSYNEQFF. CDR3 in DNA: TGTGCCAGCAGCCGATTGGGGGGGTCCTACAATGAGCAGTTCTTC.

The rearrangement links TRBV5-4 to TRBJ1-2; no reliable D call. CDR1 SGHNT and CDR2 YYREEE come from the germline V gene (reference sequence). Trimming shortened V by 0 bases and J by 4 bases, and 10 bases separated the two germline ends. The CDR3 runs to 14 residues. CDR3: CASSLDPVGYGYTF. CDR3 coding DNA: TGTGCCAGCAGCTTGGATCCGGTGGGCTATGGCTACACCTTC.